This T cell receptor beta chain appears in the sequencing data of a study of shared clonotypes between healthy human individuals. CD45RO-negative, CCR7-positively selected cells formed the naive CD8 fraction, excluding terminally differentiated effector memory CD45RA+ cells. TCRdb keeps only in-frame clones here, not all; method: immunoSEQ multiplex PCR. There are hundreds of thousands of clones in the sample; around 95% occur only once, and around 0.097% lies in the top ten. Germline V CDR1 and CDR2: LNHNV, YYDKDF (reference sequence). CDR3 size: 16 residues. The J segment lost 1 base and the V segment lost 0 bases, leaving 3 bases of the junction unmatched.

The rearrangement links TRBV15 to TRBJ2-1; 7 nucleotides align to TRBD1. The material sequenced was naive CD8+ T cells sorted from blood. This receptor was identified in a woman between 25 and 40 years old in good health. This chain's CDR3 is CATSRDGTDSYNEQFF. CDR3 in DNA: TGTGCCACCAGCAGAGACGGGACAGATTCCTACAATGAGCAGTTCTTC.